What follows is one T cell receptor beta chain and its context. The data are from a study of CD8 T cells in Susac syndrome. Whole-study context: Among the sequenced Susac syndrome patients, more than five had active disease while 8 or 9 were in remission. Treatment status at blood draw for the Susac syndrome patients was therapy-naive, corticosteroids, or intravenous immunoglobulin alone.

Negative isolation yielded CD4+ and CD8+ T cells, and FACS enriched TEMRA cells. Trimming removed 6 bases from V and 5 bases from J; junction bases left unmatched: 7. The V gene's germline CDR1 is DFQATT and CDR2 SNEGSKA (reference sequence). The CDR3 is 12 amino acids. Random hexamers served to reverse transcribe roughly 0.45 to 1 ug RNA. Amplification of TCR beta CDR3 across 54 Vbeta and 13 Jbeta was performed with immunoSEQ multiplex PCR. Using its own MiXCR run on the immunoSEQ multiplex PCR reads, TCRdb lists one record per CDR3 protein. The repertoire holds 170,000 or so distinct CDR3 sequences, with about 96% as singletons.

J is TRBJ2-7 and V is TRBV20-1; 7 nucleotides agree with TRBD1. The TCR sequence derives from a human donor with Susac syndrome. Sequencing was carried out using CD4+ T cells from PBMCs. As DNA, the CDR3 is TGCAGTGCCCTAGGGACAGCCGACGAGCAGTACTTC. Residues: CSALGTADEQYF.